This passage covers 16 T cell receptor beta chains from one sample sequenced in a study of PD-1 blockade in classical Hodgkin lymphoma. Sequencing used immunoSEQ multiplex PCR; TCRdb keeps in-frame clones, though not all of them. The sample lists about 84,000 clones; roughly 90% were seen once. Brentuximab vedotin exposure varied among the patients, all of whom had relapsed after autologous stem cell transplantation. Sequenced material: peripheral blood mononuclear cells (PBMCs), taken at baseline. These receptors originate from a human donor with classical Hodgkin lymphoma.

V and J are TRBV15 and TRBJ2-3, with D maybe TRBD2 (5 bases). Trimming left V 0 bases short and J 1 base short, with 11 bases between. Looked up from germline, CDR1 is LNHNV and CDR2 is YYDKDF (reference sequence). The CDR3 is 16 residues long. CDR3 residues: CATSRDKGARTDTQYF. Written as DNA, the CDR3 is TGTGCCACCAGCAGAGATAAGGGAGCCCGCACAGATACGCAGTATTTT.

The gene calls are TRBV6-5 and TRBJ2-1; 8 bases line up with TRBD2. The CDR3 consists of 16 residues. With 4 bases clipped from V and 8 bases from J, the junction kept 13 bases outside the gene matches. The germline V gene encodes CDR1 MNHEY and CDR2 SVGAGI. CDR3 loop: CASSSPQAGEADEQFF. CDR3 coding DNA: TGTGCCAGCAGTTCCCCTCAAGCGGGAGAGGCGGATGAGCAGTTCTTC.

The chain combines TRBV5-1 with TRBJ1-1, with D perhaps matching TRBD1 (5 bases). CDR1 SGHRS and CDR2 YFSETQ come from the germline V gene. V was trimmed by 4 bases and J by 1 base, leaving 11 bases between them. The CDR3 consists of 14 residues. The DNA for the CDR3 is TGCGCCAGCAGCACGGGTAGGGGGAACACTGAAGCTTTCTTT. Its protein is CASSTGRGNTEAFF.

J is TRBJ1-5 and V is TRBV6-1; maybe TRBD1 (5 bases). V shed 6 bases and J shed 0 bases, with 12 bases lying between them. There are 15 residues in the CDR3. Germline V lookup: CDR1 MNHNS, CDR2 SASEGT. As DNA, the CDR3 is TGTGCCAGCAGAGCATCGACAGATAGCAATCAGCCCCAGCATTTT. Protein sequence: CASRASTDSNQPQHF.

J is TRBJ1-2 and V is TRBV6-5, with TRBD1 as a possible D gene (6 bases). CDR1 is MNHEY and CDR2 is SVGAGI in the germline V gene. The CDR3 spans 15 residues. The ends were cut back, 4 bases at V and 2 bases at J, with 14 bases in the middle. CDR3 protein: CASSLSGGGNYGYTF. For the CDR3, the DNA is TGTGCCAGCAGTTTGTCCGGAGGGGGAAACTATGGCTACACCTTC.

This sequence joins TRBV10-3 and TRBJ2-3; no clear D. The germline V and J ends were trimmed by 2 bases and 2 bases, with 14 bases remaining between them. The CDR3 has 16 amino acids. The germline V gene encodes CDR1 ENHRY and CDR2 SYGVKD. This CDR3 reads CAISEDKLRITDTQYF. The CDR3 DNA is TGTGCCATCAGTGAGGATAAACTAAGAATCACAGATACGCAGTATTTT.

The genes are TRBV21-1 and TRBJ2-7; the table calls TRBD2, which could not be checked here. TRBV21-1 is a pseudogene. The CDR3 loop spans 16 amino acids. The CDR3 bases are TGTGCCAGCAGCAAAGCGTGGTCTCCCGAGGACTACGAGCAGTACTTC. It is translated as CASSKAWSPEDYEQYF.

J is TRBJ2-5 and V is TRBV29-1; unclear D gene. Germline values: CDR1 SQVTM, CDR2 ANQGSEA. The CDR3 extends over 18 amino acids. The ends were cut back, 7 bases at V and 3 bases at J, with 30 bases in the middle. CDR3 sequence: CSARSGRNSGFGKETQYF. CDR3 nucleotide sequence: TGCAGCGCCAGATCCGGACGTAATTCCGGCTTCGGCAAAGAGACCCAGTACTTC.

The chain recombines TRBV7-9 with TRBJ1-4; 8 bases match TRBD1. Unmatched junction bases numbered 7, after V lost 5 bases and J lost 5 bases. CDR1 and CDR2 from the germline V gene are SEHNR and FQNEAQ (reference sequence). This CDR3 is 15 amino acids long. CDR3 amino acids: CASSPGQGGNEKLFF. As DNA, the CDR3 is TGTGCCAGCAGCCCCGGACAGGGAGGGAATGAAAAACTGTTTTTT.

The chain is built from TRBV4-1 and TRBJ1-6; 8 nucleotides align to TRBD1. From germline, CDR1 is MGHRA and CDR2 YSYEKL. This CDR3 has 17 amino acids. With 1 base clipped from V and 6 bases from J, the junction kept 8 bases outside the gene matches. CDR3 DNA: TGCGCCAGCAGCCAAGGGGGCGCGCAGGGGGCTAATTCACCCCTCCACTTT. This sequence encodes CASSQGGAQGANSPLHF.

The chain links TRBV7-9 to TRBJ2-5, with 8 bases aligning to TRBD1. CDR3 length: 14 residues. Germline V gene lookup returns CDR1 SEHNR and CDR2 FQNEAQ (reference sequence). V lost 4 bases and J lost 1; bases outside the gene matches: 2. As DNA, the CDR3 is TGTGCCAGCAGCTCGGACAGGGCCCAAGAGACCCAGTACTTC. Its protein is CASSSDRAQETQYF.

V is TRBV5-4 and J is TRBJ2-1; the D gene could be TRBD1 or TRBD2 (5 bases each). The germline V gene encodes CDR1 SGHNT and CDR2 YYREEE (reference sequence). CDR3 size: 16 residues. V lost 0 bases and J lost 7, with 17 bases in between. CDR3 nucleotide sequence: TGTGCCAGCAGCTTGGCCTTCCTGGGGGTTGTTAATGAGCAGTTCTTC. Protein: CASSLAFLGVVNEQFF.

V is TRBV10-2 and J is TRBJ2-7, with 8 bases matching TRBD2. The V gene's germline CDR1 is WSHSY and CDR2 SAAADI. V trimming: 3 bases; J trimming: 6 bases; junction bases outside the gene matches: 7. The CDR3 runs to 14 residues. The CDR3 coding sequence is TGCGCCAGCAGTGAAATCAGCGGGAGTCGCGAGCAGTACTTC. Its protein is CASSEISGSREQYF.

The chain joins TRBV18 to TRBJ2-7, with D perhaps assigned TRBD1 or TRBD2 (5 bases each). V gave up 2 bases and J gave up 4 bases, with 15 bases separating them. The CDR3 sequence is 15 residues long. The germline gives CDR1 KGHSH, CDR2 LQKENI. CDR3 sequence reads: CASSPYIGTGYEQYF. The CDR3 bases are TGTGCCAGCTCACCATATATCGGGACGGGATACGAGCAGTACTTC.

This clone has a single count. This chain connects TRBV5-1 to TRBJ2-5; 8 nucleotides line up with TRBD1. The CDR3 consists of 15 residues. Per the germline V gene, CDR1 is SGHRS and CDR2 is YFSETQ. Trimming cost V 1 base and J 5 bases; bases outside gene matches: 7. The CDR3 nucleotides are TGCGCCAGCAGCTTGCAGGGGGCGCTACAGGAGACCCAGTACTTC. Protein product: CASSLQGALQETQYF.

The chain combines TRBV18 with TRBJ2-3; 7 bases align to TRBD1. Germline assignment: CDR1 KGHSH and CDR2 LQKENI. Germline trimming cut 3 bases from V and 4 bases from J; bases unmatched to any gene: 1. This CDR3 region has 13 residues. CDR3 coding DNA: TGTGCCAGCTCACCCACAGGGGCAGATACGCAGTATTTT. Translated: CASSPTGADTQYF. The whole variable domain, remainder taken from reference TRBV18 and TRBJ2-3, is NAGVMQNPRHLVRRRGQEARLRCSPMKGHSHVYWYRQLPEEGLKFMVYLQKENIIDESGMPKERFSAEFPKEGPSILRIQQVVRGDSAAYFCASSPTGADTQYFGPGTRLTVL.